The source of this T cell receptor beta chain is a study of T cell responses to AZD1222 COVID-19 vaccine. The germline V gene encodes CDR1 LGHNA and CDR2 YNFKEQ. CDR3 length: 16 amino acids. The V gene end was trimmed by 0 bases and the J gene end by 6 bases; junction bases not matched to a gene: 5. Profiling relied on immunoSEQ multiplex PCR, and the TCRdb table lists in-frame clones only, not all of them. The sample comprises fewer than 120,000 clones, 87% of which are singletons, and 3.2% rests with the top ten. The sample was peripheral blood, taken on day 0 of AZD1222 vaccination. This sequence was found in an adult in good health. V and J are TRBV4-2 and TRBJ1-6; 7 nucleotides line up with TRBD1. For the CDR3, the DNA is TGTGCCAGCAGCCAAGACTTGGACAGGCCTAATTCACCCCTCCACTTT. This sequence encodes CASSQDLDRPNSPLHF.